Given below is one TCR beta chain in context. The sample is drawn from a study of blood T cell repertoires in COVID-19. Germline V gene sequence: CDR1 LGHDT, CDR2 YNNKEL (reference sequence). The CDR3 length is 18 residues. J lost 0 bases, V lost 6 bases, and 12 bases had no gene match. The repertoire was sequenced with immunoSEQ multiplex PCR; TCRdb's copy has only in-frame clones and lacks some. The sample has about 120,000 clones; around 82% are singletons. The chain employs TRBV3-1 (or the pseudogene TRBV3-2) and TRBJ1-1, with TRBD1 identical over 11 bases. The receptor was derived from a human donor in a cohort sampled during active COVID-19. The sequenced material came from peripheral blood. This chain's CDR3 is CASSPRTGGLGMNTEAFF. The CDR3 DNA sequence: TGTGCCAGCAGTCCCAGGACAGGGGGCCTTGGGATGAACACTGAAGCTTTCTTT.